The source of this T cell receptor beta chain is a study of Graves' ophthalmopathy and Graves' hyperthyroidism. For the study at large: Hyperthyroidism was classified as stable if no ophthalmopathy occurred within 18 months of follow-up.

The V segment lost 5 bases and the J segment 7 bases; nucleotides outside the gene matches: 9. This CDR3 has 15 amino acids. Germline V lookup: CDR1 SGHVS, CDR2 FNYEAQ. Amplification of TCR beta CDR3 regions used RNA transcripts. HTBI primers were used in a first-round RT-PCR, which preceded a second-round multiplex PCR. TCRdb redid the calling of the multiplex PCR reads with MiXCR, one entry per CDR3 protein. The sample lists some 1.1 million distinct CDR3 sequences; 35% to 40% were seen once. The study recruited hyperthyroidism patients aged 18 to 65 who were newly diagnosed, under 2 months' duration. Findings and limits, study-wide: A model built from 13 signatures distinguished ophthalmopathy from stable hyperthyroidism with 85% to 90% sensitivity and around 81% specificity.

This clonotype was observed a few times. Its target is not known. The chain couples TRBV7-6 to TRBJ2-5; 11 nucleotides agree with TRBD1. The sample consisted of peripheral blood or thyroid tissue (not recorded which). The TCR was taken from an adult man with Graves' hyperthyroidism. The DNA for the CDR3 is TGTGCCAGCAGCCTAAGGGACAGGGGGACAGGGACCCAGTACTTC. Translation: CASSLRDRGTGTQYF. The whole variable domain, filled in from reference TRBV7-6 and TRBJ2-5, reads GAGVSQSPRYKVTKRGQDVALRCDPISGHVSLYWYRQALGQGPEFLTYFNYEAQQDKSGLPNDRFSAERPEGSISTLTIQRTEQRDSAMYRCASSLRDRGTGTQYFGPGTRLLVL.